The 20 T cell receptor beta chains in this list originate from one sample, sequenced in a study of T cell repertoires in cytomegalovirus infection. TCRdb itself ran the reads through MiXCR, one entry per CDR3 protein. The sample carries some 200,000 distinct CDR3 sequences, 8% to 10% recorded once. Material: PBMCs. Every receptor here comes from a human donor in good health (CMV status not recorded). Some clones in this sample may be carry-over from other donors' samples.

This clonotype has a count of ten or more. The rearrangement uses TRBV7-2 and TRBJ2-7; D may be TRBD2 (6 bases). Trimming removed 4 bases from V and 4 bases from J, with 17 bases in between. In germline, CDR1 is SGHTA, CDR2 FQGNSA. This CDR3 is built from 15 residues. The CDR3 spells CASSSGGPGEYEQYF. The CDR3 nucleotides are TGTGCCAGCAGCTCCGGGGGTCCCGGGGAATACGAGCAGTACTTC. The full variable domain, rest sourced from reference TRBV7-2 and TRBJ2-7, is GAGVSQSPSNKVTEKGKDVELRCDPISGHTALYWYRQSLGQGLEFLIYFQGNSAPDKSGLPSDRFSAERTGGSVSTLTIQRTQQEDSAVYLCASSSGGPGEYEQYFGPGTRLTVT.

The sample holds many counts of this clonotype. The chain links TRBV7-2 to TRBJ1-1; D not certain. The CDR3 contains 18 residues. CDR1 and CDR2 from the germline V gene are SGHTA and FQGNSA. The V end was cut by 4 bases, the J end by 0 bases, with 21 bases between. The CDR3, as DNA: TGTGCCAGCAGCTCCCTAGGCAGGACCAATAAGATGAACACTGAAGCTTTCTTT. Translation: CASSSLGRTNKMNTEAFF.

This clonotype was counted many times. This rearrangement joins TRBV27 to TRBJ2-1; 8 nucleotides match TRBD2. This CDR3 region has 14 residues. Losses at the gene ends were 2 bases for V and 10 bases for J; bases not matched to a gene: 7. Germline lookup yields CDR1 MNHEY and CDR2 SMNVEV (reference sequence). The CDR3: CASSLAGPSGEQFF. In DNA, the CDR3 is TGTGCCAGCAGTTTAGCGGGGCCTAGCGGGGAGCAGTTCTTC.

This clonotype was seen many times. Here the CDR3 DNA reads TGTGCCAGCAGTCTTTCAGGCGGAAATACGCAGTATTTT. This translates into CASSLSGGNTQYF. The J gene is TRBJ2-3, the V gene TRBV28; D remains unclear. CDR1 is MDHEN, CDR2 SYDVKM, per germline. The CDR3 loop spans 13 amino acids. V was shortened by 5 bases and J by 7 bases, with 13 bases between the two germline ends.

V and J are TRBV5-1 and TRBJ2-7; perhaps TRBD1 as D (6 bases). Trimming left V 0 bases short and J 5 bases short, with 9 bases between. Germline V gives CDR1 SGHRS, CDR2 YFSETQ. CDR3 length equals 13 residues. The CDR3 region is CASSLARTDEQYF. The CDR3 DNA sequence: TGCGCCAGCAGCTTGGCCCGGACAGACGAGCAGTACTTC.

This clonotype appeared a few times. This chain connects TRBV28 to TRBJ2-3; D call uncertain. V gave up 7 bases and J gave up 3 bases, with 8 bases separating them. The germline gives CDR1 MDHEN, CDR2 SYDVKM. The CDR3 contains 12 residues. The CDR3 bases are TGTGCCAGCACAGGAAGGACAGATACGCAGTATTTT. This codes for CASTGRTDTQYF. Variable domain in full (rest from reference TRBV28 and TRBJ2-3): DVKVTQSSRYLVKRTGEKVFLECVQDMDHENMFWYRQDPGLGLRLIYFSYDVKMKEKGDIPEGYSVSREKKERFSLILESASTNQTSMYLCASTGRTDTQYFGPGTRLTVL.

This clonotype showed up many times. The chain has TRBV6-2 or TRBV6-3 and TRBJ1-1, with D possibly matching TRBD1 (5 bases). This CDR3 contains 11 residues. V lost 5 bases, J lost 8 bases, and 9 bases lay in between. CDR1 is MNHEY, CDR2 SVGEGT, per germline. This CDR3 reads CASSAGLEAFF. CDR3 bases: TGTGCCAGCAGTGCGGGACTGGAAGCTTTCTTT.

Comment on this clonotype: This may be a read error: a much more frequent sequence differs by one nucleotide. The J gene is TRBJ2-5, the V gene TRBV28; TRBD1 might be the D (7 bases). Trimming removed 3 bases from V and 2 bases from J, with 10 bases in between. CDR1 is MDHEN, CDR2 SYDVKM, per germline. The length of the CDR3 is 14 residues. CDR3 DNA sequence: TGTGCCAGCAGTTTCGGGGGACAGCAAGAGACCCAGTACTTC. It yields the protein CASSFGGQQETQYF. The full variable domain, its missing parts supplied by reference TRBV28 and TRBJ2-5, is DVKVTQSSRYLVKRTGEKVFLECVQDMDHENMFWYRQDPGLGLRLIYFSYDVKMKEKGDIPEGYSVSREKKERFSLILESASTNQTSMYLCASSFGGQQETQYFGPGTRLLVL.

In its sample, this clonotype was seen a few times. The chain recombines TRBV28 with TRBJ1-1; 7 bases fit TRBD1. V was pared by 1 base and J by 7 bases, with 3 bases of the junction left unmatched. Germline CDR1 and CDR2: MDHEN and SYDVKM. This CDR3 is built from 13 residues. The CDR3 here is CASSLYRGGEAFF. CDR3 bases: TGTGCCAGCAGTTTATACAGGGGAGGTGAAGCTTTCTTT.

This clonotype was counted at least ten times. The rearrangement links TRBV7-8 to TRBJ1-1, with D unclear. Germline-derived CDR1 and CDR2 are SGHVS and FQNEAQ. V was shortened by 3 bases and J by 1 base, with 12 bases between the two germline ends. The CDR3 extends over 15 amino acids. This CDR3 reads CASSFVAAGNTEAFF. CDR3 DNA sequence: TGTGCCAGCAGCTTTGTGGCAGCCGGGAACACTGAAGCTTTCTTT.

This clonotype has at least ten counts. The chain combines TRBV7-8 with TRBJ1-1; TRBD1 agrees at 11 bases. V lost 8 bases to trimming and J lost 8 bases; unmatched junction nucleotides: 10. This CDR3 contains 14 residues. Germline assignment: CDR1 SGHVS and CDR2 FQNEAQ. CDR3 nucleotides: TGTGCCAGCTTCGTCGGACAGGGGGCTTTCGAAGCTTTCTTT. Its translation: CASFVGQGAFEAFF.

A few counts support this clonotype. The chain carries TRBV7-9 and TRBJ1-1, with 7 bases identical to TRBD1. Germline V gives CDR1 SEHNR, CDR2 FQNEAQ (reference sequence). CDR3 size: 15 residues. With 5 bases clipped from V and 0 bases from J, the junction kept 6 bases outside the gene matches. CDR3 protein: CASSTRQGMNTEAFF. CDR3 in DNA: TGTGCCAGCAGCACCCGACAGGGAATGAACACTGAAGCTTTCTTT.

There are many counts of this clonotype. The chain combines TRBV2 with TRBJ2-7; 10 nucleotides line up with TRBD1. The CDR3 is made up of 13 amino acids. Germline V gene data show CDR1 as SNHLY and CDR2 as FYNNEI. J gave up 4 bases and V 8 bases, and 5 bases lay outside the gene matches. CDR3 residues: CASSGQGIYEQYF. CDR3 bases: TGTGCCAGCTCGGGACAGGGGATTTACGAGCAGTACTTC.

The table lists this clonotype with many counts. V is TRBV7-2 and J is TRBJ1-2, with 8 nucleotides matching TRBD1. The V gene's germline CDR1 is SGHTA and CDR2 FQGNSA. CDR3 size: 15 residues. Trimming took 5 bases from V and 8 from J; bases not matched to a gene: 13. DNA of the CDR3: TGTGCCAGCAGCCCTTCGGACAGGGCCGGTTTAGGCTACACCTTC. This sequence encodes CASSPSDRAGLGYTF.

V gene TRBV28 combines with J gene TRBJ1-1; D unclear. CDR3 size: 12 residues. The V end lost 3 bases, the J end lost 7 bases, and 9 bases lay between the germline ends. Per germline, CDR1 MDHEN and CDR2 SYDVKM. The CDR3 is CASSFLGLEAFF. Here the CDR3 DNA reads TGTGCCAGCAGTTTTTTGGGCCTTGAAGCTTTCTTT.

In this sample, this clonotype turned up a few times. The CDR3 DNA is TGTGCCAGCAGTGAAGATTCGTTCGGCTACACCTTC. Amino acid sequence: CASSEDSFGYTF. The chain combines TRBV2 with TRBJ1-2; D call uncertain. CDR1 and CDR2 from the germline V gene are SNHLY and FYNNEI. CDR3 length equals 12 residues. V was clipped by 1 base and J by 8 bases, with 8 bases between them.

The sample holds many counts of this clonotype. This sequence joins TRBV7-2 and TRBJ1-3; D may be TRBD1 (5 bases). V was trimmed by 2 bases and J by 7 bases, leaving 18 bases between them. This CDR3 comprises 16 residues. CDR1 is SGHTA, CDR2 FQGNSA, per germline. The CDR3 region has the DNA TGTGCCAGCAGCTTAACCCGGGGCTCGGCCTTGAACACCATATATTTT. Its translation: CASSLTRGSALNTIYF. The full variable domain, with the rest looked up from reference TRBV7-2 and TRBJ1-3, is GAGVSQSPSNKVTEKGKDVELRCDPISGHTALYWYRQSLGQGLEFLIYFQGNSAPDKSGLPSDRFSAERTGGSVSTLTIQRTQQEDSAVYLCASSLTRGSALNTIYFGEGSWLTVV.

This clonotype showed up many times. The chain employs TRBV7-2 and TRBJ2-5, with TRBD2 as a possible D gene (6 bases). This CDR3 spans 14 amino acids. The V end was cut by 0 bases, the J end by 8 bases, with 13 bases between. Germline values: CDR1 SGHTA, CDR2 FQGNSA. CDR3 sequence: CASSLASGTRTQYF. CDR3 coding DNA: TGTGCCAGCAGCTTAGCTAGCGGTACCCGCACCCAGTACTTC.

This clonotype has at least ten counts. The chain is built from TRBV12-3 or TRBV12-4 and TRBJ2-2; D unclear. The length of the CDR3 is 15 residues. V was cut by 8 bases and J by 5 bases, with 18 bases left in between. CDR3: CASDKGSSLTGELFF. The CDR3, as DNA: TGTGCCAGCGACAAGGGCAGCTCATTAACCGGGGAGCTGTTTTTT.

V is TRBV3-1 and J is TRBJ1-1; D uncertain. In germline, CDR1 is LGHDT, CDR2 YNNKEL (reference sequence). With 6 bases removed from V and 1 base from J, the gap between germline ends came to 12 bases. CDR3 length equals 14 residues. The CDR3 region is CASRAGRGNTEAFF. The CDR3 DNA reads as TGTGCCAGCAGAGCAGGACGGGGGAACACTGAAGCTTTCTTT.